These T cell receptor beta chains were read from a single sample in a study of blood T cell repertoires in COVID-19. The protocol was immunoSEQ multiplex PCR, while the TCRdb copy is restricted to in-frame clones and leaves out a portion. The data show approximately 68,000 clones, with about 81% seen just once and 9.2% held by the top ten. Sequenced sample: peripheral blood. All receptors come from a human donor in a cohort sampled during active COVID-19. Both conserved end residues are part of each CDR3. The order of the fields is J gene, clone size, V gene, D gene, CDR3 DNA, CDR3 protein. The D gene is left open where the match is weak. Some rows have no size entry. The others give once, few or many, or a class for an expanded clone.

TRBJ1-5 . TRBV28 . TGTGCCAGCACCCCAAATTCCCCGGGGTCAGGTAGCAATCAGCCCCAGCATTTT CASTPNSPGSGSNQPQHF
TRBJ1-1 . TRBV29-1 TRBD1 TGCAGCTTCGCCGGGACAGGGGGCCTACCGTTCTTT CSFAGTGGLPFF
TRBJ2-1 few TRBV30 TRBD2 TGTGCCTGGAGGGATCCCCTTATAGGACTAGCGGGAGGAGTTTTCTTC CAWRDPLIGLAGGVFF
TRBJ1-1 . TRBV5-4 . TGTGCCAGCAGCTTGGAACAGGGGAACACTGAAGCTTTCTTT CASSLEQGNTEAFF
TRBJ2-3 . TRBV7-9 TRBD2 TGTGCCAGCAGCCAACCCCCTAGCGGGAGGGTTACGCAGTATTTT CASSQPPSGRVTQYF
TRBJ2-7 few TRBV28 TRBD1 TGTGCCAGCAGTTTAGGGGGACAGGGGGCGCGGGAGCAGTACTTC CASSLGGQGAREQYF
TRBJ2-7 . TRBV7-9 TRBD1 TGTGCCAGCAGCTTAAGCGGACAGGGGAACAAATACGAGCAGTACTTC CASSLSGQGNKYEQYF
TRBJ2-1 . TRBV5-1 . TGCGCCAGCAGCTTGGGCGGCGGGACTCTCAATGAGCAGTTCTTC CASSLGGGTLNEQFF
TRBJ1-1 . TRBV7-2 TRBD1 TGTGCCAGCAGCAGCAGGACAGGGGGCAGGAAAACTGAAGCTTTCTTT CASSSRTGGRKTEAFF
TRBJ2-6 . TRBV19 TRBD1 TGTGCCAGTAGTACAGGGGGCGCTGGGGCCAACGTCCTGACTTTC CASSTGGAGANVLTF
TRBJ2-3 few TRBV7-6 TRBD2 TGTGCCAGCAGCTTTTCCGAAGCGGGGACTAGCACAGATACGCAGTATTTT CASSFSEAGTSTDTQYF
TRBJ2-1 . TRBV11-2 TRBD2 TGTGCCAGCAGCCCAGCCGGGACACGAGGGACTAGCGGGAGCTATGAGCAGTTCTTC CASSPAGTRGTSGSYEQFF
TRBJ2-5 . TRBV2 . TGTGCCGCGTCCGGAGGATCCGCAGAAACCCAGTACTTC CAASGGSAETQYF
TRBJ2-3 few TRBV11-2 TRBD1 TGTGCCAGCAGCTTAGAGGATGGCAGGGGGCAGGCAGATACGCAGTATTTT CASSLEDGRGQADTQYF
TRBJ1-4 . TRBV5-3 . TGTGCCAGAAACCAAAACCGGGACACGGAAGGTACGTACCTTGAAAAACTGTTTTTT CARNQNRDTEGTYLEKLFF
TRBJ1-5 . TRBV20-1 . TGCAGTGCTAGTGCCCAGAGACATAGCAATCAGCCCCAGCATTTT CSASAQRHSNQPQHF